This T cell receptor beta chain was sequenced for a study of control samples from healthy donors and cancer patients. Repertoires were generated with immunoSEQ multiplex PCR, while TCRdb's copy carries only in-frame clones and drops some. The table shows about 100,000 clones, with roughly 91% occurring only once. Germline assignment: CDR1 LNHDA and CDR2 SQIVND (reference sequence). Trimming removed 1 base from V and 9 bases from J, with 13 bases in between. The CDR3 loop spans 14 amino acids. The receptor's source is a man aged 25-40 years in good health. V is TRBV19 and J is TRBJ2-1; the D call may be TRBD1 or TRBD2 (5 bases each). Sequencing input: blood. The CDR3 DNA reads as TGTGCCAGTAGTATAGCTGTAGGGACCTCTGAGCAGTTCTTC. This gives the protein CASSIAVGTSEQFF.